One sample yielded the 21 T cell receptor beta chains listed below, sequenced in a study of blood T cell repertoires in COVID-19. The protocol was immunoSEQ multiplex PCR, while the TCRdb copy is restricted to in-frame clones and leaves out a portion. The data hold more than 250,000 clones, with approximately 87% observed a single time. Specimen: peripheral blood. These receptors were obtained from a man aged 55 to 70 who had recovered from COVID-19.

This rearrangement joins TRBV6-5 to TRBJ2-1; TRBD1 agrees at 10 bases. Unmatched junction bases numbered 5, after V lost 5 bases and J lost 7 bases. The CDR3 covers 14 residues. Germline V CDR1 and CDR2: MNHEY, SVGAGI. Written as DNA, the CDR3 is TGTGCCAGCAGTAGACAGGGGGCTGGGAATGAGCAGTTCTTC. It encodes CASSRQGAGNEQFF.

This clone was detected only a few times. V is TRBV5-6 and J is TRBJ1-1; TRBD1 might be the D (5 bases). The CDR3 is made up of 15 amino acids. Trimming pared 0 bases from V and 6 bases from J, leaving 15 bases between. Germline CDR1 reads SGHDT; CDR2 reads YYEEEE. CDR3 loop: CASSLVGGVLSEAFF. In DNA form, the CDR3 reads TGTGCCAGCAGCTTGGTCGGGGGAGTTTTGTCTGAAGCTTTCTTT.

This CDR3 reads CASSSPSGLAGGYNEQFF. The CDR3 DNA is TGTGCCAGCAGTTCACCATCGGGACTAGCGGGGGGTTACAATGAGCAGTTCTTC. The rearrangement uses TRBV27 and TRBJ2-1, with 15 bases matching TRBD2. The CDR3 is 18 residues long. Looked up from germline, CDR1 is MNHEY and CDR2 is SMNVEV (reference sequence). V lost 4 bases to trimming and J lost 4 bases; unmatched junction nucleotides: 8.

The V gene is TRBV6-6, the J gene TRBJ2-5, with TRBD1 matching over 8 bases. The CDR3 length is 14 residues. Germline V CDR1 and CDR2: MNHNY, SVGAGI (reference sequence). V trimming: 6 bases; J trimming: 3 bases; junction bases outside the gene matches: 6. The CDR3, as DNA: TGTGCCAGCAGGGGAGCAGGGGGCAAAGAGACCCAGTACTTC. Encoded protein: CASRGAGGKETQYF.

The chain employs TRBV19 and TRBJ1-5; 10 nucleotides line up with TRBD1. The CDR3 loop spans 17 amino acids. With V trimmed by 5 bases and J by 3 bases, 10 bases remained unmatched. Germline V gives CDR1 LNHDA, CDR2 SQIVND (reference sequence). CDR3 in DNA: TGTGCCAGTAGTCTTCCCTCGGGACAGGGGTACAATCAGCCCCAGCATTTT. Amino acids: CASSLPSGQGYNQPQHF.

The chain links TRBV18 to TRBJ2-2, with D possibly TRBD2 on 5 matching bases. This CDR3 region has 15 residues. V was cut by 8 bases and J by 4 bases, with 17 bases left in between. Germline V gene lookup returns CDR1 KGHSH and CDR2 LQKENI. Here the CDR3 reads CASKASRELTGELFF. For the CDR3, the DNA is TGTGCCAGCAAAGCTAGTCGGGAACTCACCGGGGAGCTGTTTTTT.

This clone was seen many times. The J gene is TRBJ2-7, the V gene TRBV6-1; TRBD2 agrees at 10 bases. After removal of 2 bases from V and 3 bases from J, the junction contained 7 bases not matched to a gene. Germline loops: CDR1 MNHNS, CDR2 SASEGT. The CDR3 loop spans 16 amino acids. CDR3: CASSEILAGPFYEQYF. As DNA, the CDR3 is TGTGCCAGCAGTGAAATACTAGCGGGGCCATTCTACGAGCAGTACTTC.

The chain employs TRBV5-4 and TRBJ2-1; 8 nucleotides match TRBD2. The trim removed 4 bases at V and 1 base at J, leaving 4 bases unmatched. The germline CDR1 and CDR2 sequences are SGHNT and YYREEE (reference sequence). This CDR3 contains 15 residues. CDR3 DNA sequence: TGTGCCAGCAGCCACGGGGGGGCTTCCTACAATGAGCAGTTCTTC. Protein: CASSHGGASYNEQFF.

This clone came up a few times. The chain has TRBV15 and TRBJ2-7; 8 bases agree with TRBD2. Germline CDR1 LNHNV, CDR2 YYDKDF (reference sequence). V lost 3 bases and J lost 0; bases outside the gene matches: 4. The CDR3 spans 15 residues. Written as DNA, the CDR3 is TGTGCCACCAGCAGCGAGGCGGGGGGCTCCTACGAGCAGTACTTC. This encodes CATSSEAGGSYEQYF.

This chain links TRBV7-2 with TRBJ2-1; 9 positions agree with TRBD2. The CDR3 length is 16 residues. Germline V lookup: CDR1 SGHTA, CDR2 FQGNSA. J was trimmed by 5 bases and V by 3 bases; bases with no gene match: 8. The CDR3 nucleotides read TGTGCCAGCAGCTTCATTGGTCTAGCGGGGAACAATGAGCAGTTCTTC. As protein: CASSFIGLAGNNEQFF. The full variable domain, its missing parts supplied by reference TRBV7-2 and TRBJ2-1, is GAGVSQSPSNKVTEKGKDVELRCDPISGHTALYWYRQSLGQGLEFLIYFQGNSAPDKSGLPSDRFSAERTGGSVSTLTIQRTQQEDSAVYLCASSFIGLAGNNEQFFGPGTRLTVL.

Details on this clone: Since no conserved phenylalanine or tryptophan closes the CDR3, a read error is the likely cause. It is unclear where the CDR3 begins or ends on the DNA, so no DNA is shown, and the CDR3 is as TCRdb lists it. V gene TRBV5-4 combines with J gene TRBJ2-3; the DNA was not compared with TRBD2, the D call given in the table. The CDR3 numbers 14 amino acids, ends counted. The germline V gene encodes CDR1 SGHNT and CDR2 YYREEE (reference sequence). The chain's CDR3 is CASSLEPLAGSFLI.

This rearrangement joins TRBV19 to TRBJ1-1; no definite D call. Trimming took 0 bases from V and 0 from J, leaving 11 bases between them. The CDR3 consists of 16 residues. Germline V gene sequence: CDR1 LNHDA, CDR2 SQIVND (reference sequence). DNA of the CDR3: TGTGCCAGTAGTATAGAGGCACAGTCTATGAACACTGAAGCTTTCTTT. Its translation: CASSIEAQSMNTEAFF.

This clone was counted only a few times. The rearrangement joins TRBV5-1 to TRBJ2-7; a possible D gene is TRBD1 (6 bases). V lost 4 bases and J 0 bases, leaving 11 bases between the germline ends. Germline V CDR1 and CDR2: SGHRS, YFSETQ. The CDR3 totals 14 residues. The CDR3 nucleotides are TGCGCCAGCAGCACATTAGGGGGCTCCTACGAGCAGTACTTC. As protein: CASSTLGGSYEQYF.

This clone showed up just once. The chain is built from TRBV5-8 and TRBJ1-2; 10 nucleotides match TRBD1. J was trimmed by 4 bases and V by 0 bases; bases with no gene match: 0. The CDR3 runs to 14 residues. Germline CDR1 and CDR2: SGHTS and YDEGEE. CDR3 nucleotides: TGTGCCAGCAGCTTGGGGGACAGGGGCTATGGCTACACCTTC. It yields the protein CASSLGDRGYGYTF.

The chain is built from TRBV7-6 and TRBJ2-1; 7 nucleotides align to TRBD2. V lost 5 bases to trimming and J lost 6 bases; unmatched junction nucleotides: 10. This CDR3 spans 15 amino acids. CDR1 and CDR2 from the germline V gene are SGHVS and FNYEAQ. CDR3 loop: CASSPSGTGTNEQFF. Here the CDR3 DNA reads TGTGCCAGCAGCCCGAGCGGGACGGGTACCAATGAGCAGTTCTTC.

V usage is TRBV28 and J usage is TRBJ2-7; no firm D call. CDR1 is MDHEN, CDR2 SYDVKM, per germline. This CDR3 spans 15 amino acids. Trimming pared 3 bases from V and 4 bases from J, leaving 16 bases between. The CDR3 spells CASSFLGDGLYEQYF. The CDR3 DNA is TGTGCCAGCAGTTTTTTGGGCGACGGCCTTTACGAGCAGTACTTC.

The rearrangement joins TRBV5-5 to TRBJ2-5, with D possibly TRBD1 on 7 matching bases. Per the germline V gene, CDR1 is SGHKS and CDR2 is YYEKEE (reference sequence). This CDR3 region has 14 residues. V gave up 1 base and J gave up 5 bases, with 12 bases separating them. The CDR3 protein is CASSLYRGGETQYF. The CDR3 bases are TGTGCCAGCAGCTTGTACAGGGGAGGCGAGACCCAGTACTTC. Using reference TRBV5-5 and TRBJ2-5 for the parts outside the CDR3, the full variable domain is DAGVTQSPTHLIKTRGQQVTLRCSPISGHKSVSWYQQVLGQGPQFIFQYYEKEERGRGNFPDRFSARQFPNYSSELNVNALLLGDSALYLCASSLYRGGETQYFGPGTRLLVL.

The chain is built from TRBV5-1 and TRBJ2-5; 8 nucleotides match TRBD2. Germline lookup yields CDR1 SGHRS and CDR2 YFSETQ. V dropped 4 bases and J dropped 2; count of bases not matched to a gene: 7. CDR3 length: 15 residues. This CDR3 reads CASSRTGGAQETQYF. In nucleotides, the CDR3 is TGCGCCAGCAGCCGTACCGGGGGGGCACAAGAGACCCAGTACTTC.

This chain uses TRBV5-1 with TRBJ2-5, with D perhaps TRBD1 (5 bases). Germline V lookup: CDR1 SGHRS, CDR2 YFSETQ. Trimming pared 0 bases from V and 5 bases from J, leaving 14 bases between. This CDR3 comprises 15 residues. The CDR3 loop reads CASSLGSGIGETQYF. As DNA, the CDR3 is TGCGCCAGCAGCTTGGGATCAGGGATCGGCGAGACCCAGTACTTC.

V and J are TRBV24-1 and TRBJ2-4; D may be TRBD2 (6 bases). This CDR3 has 16 residues. V lost 2 bases, J lost 6 bases, and 16 bases lay in between. Germline assignment: CDR1 KGHDR and CDR2 SFDVKD. The chain's CDR3 is CATSDSTGRWGNIQYF. CDR3 nucleotide sequence: TGTGCCACCAGTGATTCAACCGGGAGATGGGGAAACATTCAGTACTTC.

This clone appeared once. The chain has TRBV7-2 and TRBJ2-1, with 10 bases lining up with TRBD2. Losses at the gene ends were 5 bases for V and 4 bases for J; bases not matched to a gene: 5. This CDR3 region has 15 residues. Per germline, CDR1 SGHTA and CDR2 FQGNSA. The CDR3 loop reads CASSQGLAQYNEQFF. The CDR3 region has the DNA TGTGCCAGCAGCCAGGGACTAGCGCAGTACAATGAGCAGTTCTTC.